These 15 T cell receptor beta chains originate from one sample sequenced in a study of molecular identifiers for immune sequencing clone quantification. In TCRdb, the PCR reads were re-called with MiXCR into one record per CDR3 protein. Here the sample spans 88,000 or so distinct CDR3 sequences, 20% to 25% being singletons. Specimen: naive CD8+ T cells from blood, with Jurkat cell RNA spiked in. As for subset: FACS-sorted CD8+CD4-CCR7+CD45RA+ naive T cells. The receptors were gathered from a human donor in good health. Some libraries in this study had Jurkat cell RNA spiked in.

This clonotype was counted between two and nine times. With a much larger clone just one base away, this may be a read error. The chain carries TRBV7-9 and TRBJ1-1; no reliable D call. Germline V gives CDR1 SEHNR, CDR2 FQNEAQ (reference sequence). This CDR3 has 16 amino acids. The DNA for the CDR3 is TGTGCCAGCAGCTTAGTGGGTCTGGGGTTGAACACTGCAGCTTTCTTT. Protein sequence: CASSLVGLGLNTAAFF.

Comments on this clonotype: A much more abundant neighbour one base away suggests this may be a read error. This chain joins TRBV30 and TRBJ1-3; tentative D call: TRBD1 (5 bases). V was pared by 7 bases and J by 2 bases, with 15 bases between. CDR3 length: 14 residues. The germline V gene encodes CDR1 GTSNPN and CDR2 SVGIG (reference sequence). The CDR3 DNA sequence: TGTGCCTCCGATGCTTCAGGGACTGGAAACACCATATATTTT. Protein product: CASDASGTGNTIYF.

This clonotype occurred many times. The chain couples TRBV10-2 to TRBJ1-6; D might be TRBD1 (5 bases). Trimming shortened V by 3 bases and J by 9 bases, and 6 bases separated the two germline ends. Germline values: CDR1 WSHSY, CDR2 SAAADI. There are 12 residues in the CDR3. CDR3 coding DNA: TGCGCCAGCAGTGACAGGGCTTCACCCCTCCACTTT. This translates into CASSDRASPLHF.

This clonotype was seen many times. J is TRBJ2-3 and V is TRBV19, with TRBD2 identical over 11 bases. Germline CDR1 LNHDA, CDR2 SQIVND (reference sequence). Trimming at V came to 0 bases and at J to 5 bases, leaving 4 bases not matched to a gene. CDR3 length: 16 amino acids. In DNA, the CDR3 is TGTGCCAGTAGTATAGAACTAGCGGGAGTTAAAGATACGCAGTATTTT. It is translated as CASSIELAGVKDTQYF.

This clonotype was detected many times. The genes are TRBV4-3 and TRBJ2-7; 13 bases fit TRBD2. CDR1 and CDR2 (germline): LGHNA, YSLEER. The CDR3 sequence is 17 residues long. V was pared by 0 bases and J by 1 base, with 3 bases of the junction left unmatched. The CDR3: CASSQETTSGGSYEQYF. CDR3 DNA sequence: TGCGCCAGCAGCCAAGAGACGACTAGCGGGGGGTCCTACGAGCAGTACTTC.

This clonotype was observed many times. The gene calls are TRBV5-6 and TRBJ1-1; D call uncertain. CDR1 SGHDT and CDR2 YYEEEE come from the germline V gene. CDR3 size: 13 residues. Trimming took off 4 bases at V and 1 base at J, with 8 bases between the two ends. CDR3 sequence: CASSTSGNTEAFF. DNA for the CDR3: TGTGCCAGCAGCACCTCGGGGAACACTGAAGCTTTCTTT.

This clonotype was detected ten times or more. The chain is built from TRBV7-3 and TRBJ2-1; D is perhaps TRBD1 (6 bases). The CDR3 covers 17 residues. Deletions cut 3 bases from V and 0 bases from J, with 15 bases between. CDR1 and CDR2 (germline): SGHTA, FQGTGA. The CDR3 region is CASSFGPGASSYNEQFF. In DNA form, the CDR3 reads TGTGCCAGCAGCTTTGGTCCAGGGGCGAGCTCCTACAATGAGCAGTTCTTC. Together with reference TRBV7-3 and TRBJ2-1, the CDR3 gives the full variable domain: GAGVSQTPSNKVTEKGKYVELRCDPISGHTALYWYRQSLGQGPEFLIYFQGTGAADDSGLPNDRFFAVRPEGSVSTLKIQRTERGDSAVYLCASSFGPGASSYNEQFFGPGTRLTVL.

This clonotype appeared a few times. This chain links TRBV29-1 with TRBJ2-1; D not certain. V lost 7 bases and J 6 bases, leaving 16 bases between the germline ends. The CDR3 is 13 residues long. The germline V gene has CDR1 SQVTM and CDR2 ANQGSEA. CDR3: CSAINRALNEQFF. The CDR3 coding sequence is TGCAGCGCCATAAACCGGGCCCTCAATGAGCAGTTCTTC.

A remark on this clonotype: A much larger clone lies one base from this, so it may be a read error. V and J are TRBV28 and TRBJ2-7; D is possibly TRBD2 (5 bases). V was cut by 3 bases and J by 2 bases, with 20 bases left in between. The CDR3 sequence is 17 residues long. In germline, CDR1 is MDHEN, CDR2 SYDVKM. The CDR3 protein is CASSLYAGKKGTYEQYF. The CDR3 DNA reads TGTGCCAGCAGTTTGTATGCCGGGAAAAAAGGGACCTACGAGCAGTACTTC.

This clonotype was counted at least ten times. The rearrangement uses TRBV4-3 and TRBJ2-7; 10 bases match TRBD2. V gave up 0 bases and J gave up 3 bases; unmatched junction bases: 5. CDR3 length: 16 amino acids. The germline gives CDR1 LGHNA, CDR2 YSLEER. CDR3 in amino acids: CASSQEVAGGYYEQYF. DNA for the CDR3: TGCGCCAGCAGCCAAGAAGTAGCGGGGGGCTACTACGAGCAGTACTTC.

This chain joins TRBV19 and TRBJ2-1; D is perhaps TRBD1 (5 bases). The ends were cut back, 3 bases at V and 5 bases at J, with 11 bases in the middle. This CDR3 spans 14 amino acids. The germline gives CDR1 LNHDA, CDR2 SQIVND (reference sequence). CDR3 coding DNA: TGTGCCAGTAGTATGTGGCAGGGTAACAATGAGCAGTTCTTC. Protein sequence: CASSMWQGNNEQFF.

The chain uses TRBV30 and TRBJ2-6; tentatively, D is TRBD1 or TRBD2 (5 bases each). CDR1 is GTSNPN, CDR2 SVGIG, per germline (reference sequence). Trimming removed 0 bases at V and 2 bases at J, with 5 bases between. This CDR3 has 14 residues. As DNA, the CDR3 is TGTGCCTGGAGTGTGGGGGCTGGGGCCAACGTCCTGACTTTC. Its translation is CAWSVGAGANVLTF.

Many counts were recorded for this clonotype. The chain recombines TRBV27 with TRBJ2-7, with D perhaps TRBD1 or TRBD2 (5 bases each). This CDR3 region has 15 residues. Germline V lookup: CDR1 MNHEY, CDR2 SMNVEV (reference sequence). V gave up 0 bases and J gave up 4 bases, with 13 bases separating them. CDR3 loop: CASSLSPGTWYEQYF. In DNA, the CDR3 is TGTGCCAGCAGTTTATCCCCCGGGACCTGGTACGAGCAGTACTTC.

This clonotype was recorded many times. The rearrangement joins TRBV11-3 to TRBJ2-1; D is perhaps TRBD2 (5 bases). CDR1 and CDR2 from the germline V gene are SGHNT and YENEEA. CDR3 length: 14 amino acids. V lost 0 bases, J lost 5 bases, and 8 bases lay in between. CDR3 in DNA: TGTGCCAGCAGCTTAGATACGGGGAACAATGAGCAGTTCTTC. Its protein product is CASSLDTGNNEQFF.

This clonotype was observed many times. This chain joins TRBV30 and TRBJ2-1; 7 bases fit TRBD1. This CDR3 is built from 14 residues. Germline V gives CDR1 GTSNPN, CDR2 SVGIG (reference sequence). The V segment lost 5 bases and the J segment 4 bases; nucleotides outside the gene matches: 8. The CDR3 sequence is CAWGPGGGYNEQFF. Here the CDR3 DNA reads TGTGCCTGGGGTCCAGGGGGTGGATACAATGAGCAGTTCTTC.